What follows are 20 T cell receptor beta chains derived from one specimen sequenced in a study of OX40 agonist ivuxolimab in advanced cancers. Method: immunoSEQ multiplex PCR; TCRdb's copy keeps in-frame clones and lacks some. Found here are tens of thousands of clones, about 90% of them singletons; the top ten hold about 1.3%. The source was CD4+ or CD8+ T cells sorted from blood, collected in a trial of the OX40 agonist ivuxolimab. The receptors stem from an adult with an advanced solid tumor such as melanoma, head and neck, liver or kidney cancer.

This chain joins TRBV5-1 and TRBJ2-3; D is possibly TRBD2 (6 bases). Germline values: CDR1 SGHRS, CDR2 YFSETQ. The germline V and J ends were trimmed by 0 bases and 2 bases, with 16 bases remaining between them. The CDR3 is made up of 17 amino acids. CDR3 region: CASSLVGGVESTDTQYF. DNA of the CDR3: TGCGCCAGCAGCTTGGTCGGGGGAGTCGAGTCCACAGATACGCAGTATTTT.

This clone was counted a few times. The rearrangement joins TRBV2 to TRBJ1-1; 7 nucleotides align to TRBD1. V was clipped by 6 bases and J by 7 bases; unmatched bases: 8. The CDR3 has 13 residues. Per germline, CDR1 SNHLY and CDR2 FYNNEI. CDR3 coding DNA: TGTGCCAGCAGCAGTTACCGGGACAGTGAAGCTTTCTTT. Encoded protein: CASSSYRDSEAFF.

Written as DNA, the CDR3 is TGCAGCGTTGATTGGCGGGGGGTTGAGCAGTTCTTC. Residues: CSVDWRGVEQFF. V usage is TRBV29-1 and J usage is TRBJ2-1; 8 bases map to TRBD2. Germline lookup yields CDR1 SQVTM and CDR2 ANQGSEA. There are 12 residues in the CDR3. V trimming: 3 bases; J trimming: 9 bases; junction bases outside the gene matches: 4.

The rearrangement uses TRBV5-1 and TRBJ2-3, with 11 bases aligning to TRBD2. V lost 4 bases and J lost 13; bases outside the gene matches: 14. Germline values: CDR1 SGHRS, CDR2 YFSETQ. There are 15 residues in the CDR3. For the CDR3, the DNA is TGCGCCAGCAGCCCAGCCGGGACTAGCGGAACCGAGGAGTATTTT. This gives the protein CASSPAGTSGTEEYF.

This chain connects TRBV5-1 to TRBJ2-3; the match to TRBD2 covers 12 bases. The CDR3 runs 13 residues. V lost 0 bases and J lost 14; bases outside the gene matches: 4. Per the germline V gene, CDR1 is SGHRS and CDR2 is YFSETQ. The CDR3 nucleotides are TGCGCCAGCAGCTTGGGACTAGCGGGGGAGGTGTATTTT. Residues: CASSLGLAGEVYF.

This clone was seen once. The genes are TRBV7-9 and TRBJ1-1; D uncertain. Germline lookup yields CDR1 SEHNR and CDR2 FQNEAQ (reference sequence). This CDR3 region has 16 residues. The ends were cut back, 1 base at V and 6 bases at J, with 18 bases in the middle. The CDR3 region has the DNA TGTGCCAGCAGCTTAGATCAGCTAGGGCTGGTCCCTGAAGCTTTCTTT. Its protein is CASSLDQLGLVPEAFF.

This clone came up a few times. The chain carries TRBV18 and TRBJ1-4; tentative D call: TRBD1 (5 bases). Germline values: CDR1 KGHSH, CDR2 LQKENI. The CDR3 is 13 amino acids. V lost 3 bases and J lost 7, with 9 bases in between. This chain's CDR3 is CASSPRQFEKLFF. The CDR3 DNA is TGTGCCAGCTCACCGAGACAGTTTGAAAAACTGTTTTTT.

This sequence joins TRBV12-5 and TRBJ2-5; D is ambiguous. CDR1 is LGHNT, CDR2 FRNRAP, per germline. CDR3 length: 11 residues. V was trimmed by 1 base and J by 4 bases, leaving 1 base between them. The CDR3 sequence is CASGLGETQYF. The CDR3 nucleotides are TGTGCTAGTGGTTTGGGAGAGACCCAGTACTTC. Filled out from reference TRBV12-5 and TRBJ2-5, the complete variable domain reads DARVTQTPRHKVTEMGQEVTMRCQPILGHNTVFWYRQTMMQGLELLAYFRNRAPLDDSGMPKDRFSAEMPDATLATLKIQPSEPRDSAVYFCASGLGETQYFGPGTRLLVL.

The chain is built from TRBV6-5 and TRBJ2-7; D unclear. The CDR3 consists of 13 residues. Trimming removed 5 bases from V and 3 bases from J, with 11 bases in between. Germline CDR1 and CDR2: MNHEY and SVGAGI. The CDR3 DNA sequence: TGTGCCAGCAGTCCCTCGGAAGGCTACGAGCAGTACTTC. Translation: CASSPSEGYEQYF.

The chain recombines TRBV6-1 with TRBJ2-3; 8 nucleotides agree with TRBD2. The CDR3 runs to 15 residues. Losses at the gene ends were 1 base for V and 1 base for J; bases not matched to a gene: 1. Germline V gene lookup returns CDR1 MNHNS and CDR2 SASEGT. CDR3 in amino acids: CASSEGRGGTDTQYF. DNA for the CDR3: TGTGCCAGCAGTGAAGGGCGGGGGGGCACAGATACGCAGTATTTT.

The chain links TRBV11-2 to TRBJ1-4; 9 positions agree with TRBD1. Germline CDR1 SGHAT, CDR2 FQNNGV. After removal of 5 bases from V and 10 bases from J, the junction contained 8 bases not matched to a gene. CDR3 length equals 14 residues. The CDR3: CASSDGTGRGKLFF. The CDR3 DNA reads as TGTGCCAGCAGCGATGGGACAGGGAGAGGAAAACTGTTTTTT. The variable domain in full, completed from reference TRBV11-2 and TRBJ1-4, reads EAGVAQSPRYKIIEKRQSVAFWCNPISGHATLYWYQQILGQGPKLLIQFQNNGVVDDSQLPKDRFSAERLKGVDSTLKIQPAKLEDSAVYLCASSDGTGRGKLFFGSGTQLSVL.

The chain recombines TRBV6-1 with TRBJ2-7; D ambiguous. V lost 1 base, J lost 3 bases, and 16 bases lay in between. This CDR3 spans 16 amino acids. The germline gives CDR1 MNHNS, CDR2 SASEGT. CDR3 bases: TGTGCCAGCAGTGAAGGAGGTCGGCCCCCCTTCTACGAGCAGTACTTC. Translated, it gives CASSEGGRPPFYEQYF.

The chain uses TRBV28 and TRBJ1-4; D is uncertain. The CDR3 extends over 13 amino acids. Between the trimmed V and J ends, which lost 8 bases and 0 bases, there was a span of 7 bases. Germline lookup yields CDR1 MDHEN and CDR2 SYDVKM. The CDR3 sequence is CASVAATNEKLFF. In nucleotides, the CDR3 is TGTGCCAGCGTGGCGGCAACTAATGAAAAACTGTTTTTT. Complete variable domain (other parts from reference TRBV28 and TRBJ1-4): DVKVTQSSRYLVKRTGEKVFLECVQDMDHENMFWYRQDPGLGLRLIYFSYDVKMKEKGDIPEGYSVSREKKERFSLILESASTNQTSMYLCASVAATNEKLFFGSGTQLSVL.

J is TRBJ1-1 and V is TRBV10-3, with 8 bases identical to TRBD1. Germline V CDR1 and CDR2: ENHRY, SYGVKD. The CDR3 loop spans 14 amino acids. The V segment lost 2 bases and the J segment 4 bases; nucleotides outside the gene matches: 3. The CDR3 DNA sequence: TGTGCCATCAGTGAGCGACAGGGGACCACTGAAGCTTTCTTT. This sequence encodes CAISERQGTTEAFF.

The rearrangement uses TRBV28 and TRBJ1-5; D remains unclear. The CDR3 consists of 13 residues. Germline CDR1 MDHEN, CDR2 SYDVKM. The ends were cut back, 6 bases at V and 2 bases at J, with 8 bases in the middle. This CDR3 is CASSWSGNQPQHF. CDR3 DNA sequence: TGTGCCAGCAGCTGGAGCGGCAATCAGCCCCAGCATTTT.

The rearrangement uses TRBV9 and TRBJ1-3; no reliable D call. This CDR3 is 13 amino acids long. Germline CDR1 and CDR2: SGDLS and YYNGEE. Trimming took off 6 bases at V and 4 bases at J, with 11 bases between the two ends. The CDR3 sequence is CASNPGSGNTIYF. The CDR3 DNA is TGTGCCAGCAATCCAGGATCCGGAAACACCATATATTTT. Filled out from reference TRBV9 and TRBJ1-3, the complete variable domain reads DSGVTQTPKHLITATGQRVTLRCSPRSGDLSVYWYQQSLDQGLQFLIQYYNGEERAKGNILERFSAQQFPDLHSELNLSSLELGDSALYFCASNPGSGNTIYFGEGSWLTVV.

This clone occurred once. The rearrangement joins TRBV4-1 to TRBJ1-5; 11 positions match TRBD1. Germline CDR1 is MGHRA and CDR2 is YSYEKL. With 5 bases clipped from V and 7 bases from J, the junction kept 4 bases outside the gene matches. There are 14 residues in the CDR3. The CDR3, as DNA: TGCGCCAGCAGCTTGGACAGGGGGCACCAGCCCCAGCATTTT. This encodes CASSLDRGHQPQHF.

The chain recombines TRBV7-3 with TRBJ2-3, with D unclear. V was trimmed by 5 bases and J by 7 bases, leaving 13 bases between them. This CDR3 region has 13 residues. Germline lookup yields CDR1 SGHTA and CDR2 FQGTGA. CDR3 nucleotides: TGTGCCAGCAGCCCCCGCCCCCTCCATACGCAGTATTTT. Protein sequence: CASSPRPLHTQYF.

The V call is TRBV30, the J call TRBJ1-5, with unresolved D. V was cut by 3 bases and J by 4 bases, with 10 bases left in between. This CDR3 contains 13 residues. Germline V lookup: CDR1 GTSNPN, CDR2 SVGIG (reference sequence). CDR3 DNA sequence: TGTGCCTGGAGGGACGGGTGGAATCAGCCCCAGCATTTT. Translation: CAWRDGWNQPQHF. Full variable domain (remainder filled in from reference TRBV30 and TRBJ1-5): SQTIHQWPATLVQPVGSPLSLECTVEGTSNPNLYWYRQAAGRGLQLLFYSVGIGQISSEVPQNLSASRPQDRQFILSSKKLLLSDSGFYLCAWRDGWNQPQHFGDGTRLSIL.

The V call is TRBV18, the J call TRBJ2-7; D tentatively fits TRBD1 or TRBD2 (6 bases each). The CDR3 totals 13 residues. The germline CDR1 and CDR2 sequences are KGHSH and LQKENI. The V gene lost 6 bases and the J gene lost 5 bases, with 14 bases spanning the gap. CDR3 in amino acids: CASSFLEGDEQYF. The CDR3 nucleotides read TGTGCCAGCTCCTTCCTGGAGGGGGACGAGCAGTACTTC.